Each of the 19 T cell receptor beta chains below was sequenced from the same sample in a study of OX40 agonist ivuxolimab in advanced cancers. Here immunoSEQ multiplex PCR was the method, and the copy in TCRdb shows in-frame clones only, minus some. Of some 14,000 clones in the sample, roughly 60% are singletons; the top ten hold roughly 9.1%. The sample was CD4+ or CD8+ T cells sorted from blood, taken in a trial of the OX40 agonist ivuxolimab. These receptors came from an adult with an advanced solid tumor such as melanoma, head and neck, liver or kidney cancer.

J is TRBJ2-5 and V is TRBV5-4; tentatively, D is TRBD2 (7 bases). Trimming shortened V by 3 bases and J by 5 bases, and 17 bases separated the two germline ends. From germline, CDR1 is SGHNT and CDR2 YYREEE (reference sequence). This CDR3 is built from 15 residues. This chain's CDR3 is CASSSFRGAGETQYF. The DNA of the CDR3 is TGTGCCAGCAGCTCTTTTCGGGGGGCGGGGGAGACCCAGTACTTC.

This chain connects TRBV11-3 to TRBJ1-5; D is uncertain. Germline CDR1 and CDR2: SGHNT and YENEEA. The CDR3 runs 14 residues. Between the trimmed V and J ends, which lost 2 bases and 0 bases, there was a span of 5 bases. In DNA form, the CDR3 reads TGTGCCAGCAGCTTAAAGGATAGCAATCAGCCCCAGCATTTT. Translating gives CASSLKDSNQPQHF. Supplemented by reference TRBV11-3 and TRBJ1-5, the full variable domain reads EAGVVQSPRYKIIEKKQPVAFWCNPISGHNTLYWYLQNLGQGPELLIRYENEEAVDDSQLPKDRFSAERLKGVDSTLKIQPAELGDSAVYLCASSLKDSNQPQHFGDGTRLSIL.

The chain is built from TRBV11-2 and TRBJ2-5, with TRBD1 matching 8 bases. Per the germline V gene, CDR1 is SGHAT and CDR2 is FQNNGV. This CDR3 is built from 15 residues. With V trimmed by 4 bases and J by 4 bases, 8 bases remained unmatched. Written as DNA, the CDR3 is TGTGCCAGCAGCTCCTGGACAGGGAGAGGAGAGACCCAGTACTTC. Its protein is CASSSWTGRGETQYF.

This clone is medium-sized (0.01 to 0.1%) in the sample. CDR3 in amino acids: CASSLAVETQYF. The CDR3 coding sequence is TGTGCCAGCAGCTTAGCGGTTGAGACCCAGTACTTC. This chain connects TRBV7-6 to TRBJ2-5; D not resolved. Trimming stripped 0 bases from V and 5 bases from J, with 4 bases between. This CDR3 is 12 amino acids long. CDR1 and CDR2 (germline): SGHVS, FNYEAQ.

The chain couples TRBV5-4 to TRBJ2-7; 10 bases agree with TRBD1. The ends lost 4 bases at V and 5 bases at J; junction bases unmatched: 3. The CDR3 extends over 13 amino acids. Germline loops: CDR1 SGHNT, CDR2 YYREEE (reference sequence). The DNA for the CDR3 is TGTGCCAGCAGCCGGGACAGGGGCCACGAGCAGTACTTC. Translated: CASSRDRGHEQYF.

This clone was counted a single time. The gene calls are TRBV4-3 and TRBJ2-7; D uncertain. Germline V gene data show CDR1 as LGHNA and CDR2 as YSLEER. The V end lost 2 bases, the J end lost 1 base, and 15 bases lay between the germline ends. The CDR3 is 16 amino acids. CDR3: CASSQRASELSYEQYF. DNA of the CDR3: TGCGCCAGCAGCCAACGTGCGTCAGAATTATCCTACGAGCAGTACTTC.

The CDR3 nucleotides are TGCGCCAGCAGCTTGGCTAGGGGCGTTTTCTACGAGCAGTACTTC. Its protein product is CASSLARGVFYEQYF. This rearrangement joins TRBV5-1 to TRBJ2-7, with a possible D match to TRBD1 (5 bases). The CDR3 totals 15 residues. CDR1 is SGHRS and CDR2 is YFSETQ in the germline V gene. Trimming removed 0 bases at V and 3 bases at J, with 13 bases between. Using reference TRBV5-1 and TRBJ2-7 for the parts outside the CDR3, the full variable domain is KAGVTQTPRYLIKTRGQQVTLSCSPISGHRSVSWYQQTPGQGLQFLFEYFSETQRNKGNFPGRFSGRQFSNSRSEMNVSTLELGDSALYLCASSLARGVFYEQYFGPGTRLTVT.

This clone was seen more than once but under ten times. This chain connects TRBV2 to TRBJ1-1; D is uncertain. Germline V gene lookup returns CDR1 SNHLY and CDR2 FYNNEI. CDR3 length: 11 residues. Trimming removed 6 bases at V and 6 bases at J, with 8 bases between. The CDR3 is CASRESAEAFF. The CDR3 DNA follows: TGTGCCAGCAGGGAGAGTGCTGAAGCTTTCTTT.

This clone qualifies as medium-sized. The chain has TRBV23-1 and TRBJ2-7; no clear D. TRBV23-1 is annotated as an ORF whose role is uncertain. The CDR3 sequence is 12 residues long. V lost 8 bases and J 3 bases, leaving 11 bases between the germline ends. CDR3 in DNA: TGCGCCAGCCCCCCGTTGTGCTACGAGCAGTACTTC. This translates into CASPPLCYEQYF.

This clone has more than one count but fewer than ten. This chain uses TRBV4-3 with TRBJ2-3; D is unresolved. CDR1 and CDR2 from the germline V gene are LGHNA and YSLEER. V was trimmed by 1 base and J by 1 base, leaving 9 bases between them. The CDR3 extends over 15 amino acids. The CDR3: CASSQAPSGTDTQYF. The CDR3 nucleotides read TGCGCCAGCAGCCAAGCGCCGTCGGGCACAGATACGCAGTATTTT.

This chain links TRBV7-6 with TRBJ2-3; D unclear. The V gene's germline CDR1 is SGHVS and CDR2 FNYEAQ. Trimming took off 2 bases at V and 1 base at J, with 10 bases between the two ends. The CDR3 totals 15 residues. The CDR3 nucleotides read TGTGCCAGCAGCTTATTAGGGTCCGGCACAGATACGCAGTATTTT. Protein: CASSLLGSGTDTQYF.

The chain uses TRBV5-5 and TRBJ1-2; D is possibly TRBD1 (6 bases). CDR3 length equals 14 residues. Germline lookup yields CDR1 SGHKS and CDR2 YYEKEE (reference sequence). The germline V and J ends were trimmed by 4 bases and 6 bases, with 16 bases remaining between them. In nucleotides, the CDR3 is TGTGCCAGCAGCCCCGTCAGGGGCAGAGATGGCTACACCTTC. This translates into CASSPVRGRDGYTF. The variable domain in full, completed from reference TRBV5-5 and TRBJ1-2, reads DAGVTQSPTHLIKTRGQQVTLRCSPISGHKSVSWYQQVLGQGPQFIFQYYEKEERGRGNFPDRFSARQFPNYSSELNVNALLLGDSALYLCASSPVRGRDGYTFGSGTRLTVV.

The CDR3 protein is CASSELGRQETQYF. The CDR3 DNA sequence: TGTGCCAGCAGTGAATTGGGCAGACAAGAGACCCAGTACTTC. This rearrangement joins TRBV25-1 to TRBJ2-5; no clear D. The CDR3 has 14 amino acids. V lost 1 base and J lost 2, with 8 bases in between. CDR1 is MGHDK, CDR2 SYGVNS, per germline.

The table lists this clone with a few counts. This chain uses TRBV11-2 with TRBJ2-5; the D is unclear. CDR1 is SGHAT and CDR2 is FQNNGV in the germline V gene. V lost 5 bases to trimming and J lost 5 bases, with 15 bases between them. This CDR3 is 14 amino acids long. CDR3 sequence: CASSGIGNVETQYF. The CDR3 nucleotides read TGTGCCAGCAGCGGGATTGGGAACGTGGAGACCCAGTACTTC.

This clone has just one count. The chain links TRBV7-7 to TRBJ1-2; TRBD1 is a possible D gene (6 bases). CDR3 length: 18 amino acids. Germline CDR1 and CDR2: SSHAT and FNYEAQ (reference sequence). Trimming stripped 2 bases from V and 9 bases from J, with 28 bases between. This chain's CDR3 is CASSLSGGGSHPTRSYTF. The CDR3 DNA is TGTGCCAGCAGCTTATCGGGAGGGGGGTCACACCCAACCAGGAGCTACACCTTC.

This chain uses TRBV28 with TRBJ2-7, with D tentatively TRBD1 (6 bases). CDR3 length: 14 amino acids. Trimming shortened V by 5 bases and J by 5 bases, and 16 bases separated the two germline ends. The germline V gene encodes CDR1 MDHEN and CDR2 SYDVKM. CDR3 sequence: CASSAPTGLNEQYF. The CDR3 region has the DNA TGTGCCAGCAGTGCGCCAACAGGGTTGAACGAGCAGTACTTC.

This clone was observed a handful of times. The rearrangement joins TRBV9 to TRBJ1-3; 7 bases match TRBD1. The germline gives CDR1 SGDLS, CDR2 YYNGEE. CDR3 length equals 15 residues. V lost 0 bases and J lost 4; bases outside the gene matches: 4. CDR3 bases: TGTGCCAGCAGCGTAGATGGGACAGACGGAAACACCATATATTTT. This gives the protein CASSVDGTDGNTIYF. Using reference TRBV9 and TRBJ1-3 for the parts outside the CDR3, the full variable domain is DSGVTQTPKHLITATGQRVTLRCSPRSGDLSVYWYQQSLDQGLQFLIQYYNGEERAKGNILERFSAQQFPDLHSELNLSSLELGDSALYFCASSVDGTDGNTIYFGEGSWLTVV.

The chain recombines TRBV5-6 with TRBJ2-5; TRBD2 matches at 9 bases. V lost 0 bases and J lost 2; bases outside the gene matches: 8. CDR3 length equals 17 residues. CDR1 and CDR2 (germline): SGHDT, YYEEEE. CDR3 sequence reads: CASSLALAGGAQETQYF. CDR3 coding DNA: TGTGCCAGCAGCTTGGCTTTGGCGGGGGGGGCTCAAGAGACCCAGTACTTC.

The rearrangement links TRBV4-2 to TRBJ1-3, with a weak D call TRBD1 (5 bases). The CDR3 contains 17 residues. The germline V gene encodes CDR1 LGHNA and CDR2 YNFKEQ. The V end was cut by 0 bases, the J end by 2 bases, with 14 bases between. The CDR3 here is CASSQEFGLGAGNTIYF. CDR3 sequence (DNA): TGTGCCAGCAGCCAAGAGTTTGGTTTAGGGGCTGGAAACACCATATATTTT.